This TCR beta chain was sequenced for a study of blood T cell repertoires in COVID-19. Study overall: Samples representing acute and convalescent COVID-19 were sourced from the United States, Italy and Spain. The cDNA or gDNA used as material had been derived from T cells, B-cell-depleted T cells, or PBMCs.

The assay was immunoSEQ multiplex PCR, and TCRdb's table has in-frame clones only and misses some. This repertoire shows 240,000 or so clones, 86% found once; its top ten account for 9% to 15%. Germline lookup yields CDR1 MDHEN and CDR2 SYDVKM. J lost 3 bases, V lost 9 bases, and 7 bases had no gene match. This CDR3 has 13 residues. The count of this clone is one. The sequenced material came from peripheral blood. V and J are TRBV28 and TRBJ1-2, with 7 bases aligning to TRBD1. The receptor was derived from a man aged 80 or over with acute or convalescent COVID-19. The CDR3 protein is CASEKTGYYGYTF. CDR3 DNA: TGTGCCAGTGAGAAGACAGGGTACTATGGCTACACCTTC.